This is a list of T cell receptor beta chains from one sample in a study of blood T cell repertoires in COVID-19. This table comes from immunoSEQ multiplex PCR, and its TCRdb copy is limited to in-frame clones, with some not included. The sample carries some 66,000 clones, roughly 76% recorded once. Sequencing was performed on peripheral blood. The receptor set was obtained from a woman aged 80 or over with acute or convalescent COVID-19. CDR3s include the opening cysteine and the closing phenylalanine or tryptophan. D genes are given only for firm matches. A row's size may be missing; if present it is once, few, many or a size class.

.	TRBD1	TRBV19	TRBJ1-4	CASGAGTGYEKLFF	TGTGCCAGTGGCGCCGGGACAGGGTATGAAAAACTGTTTTTT
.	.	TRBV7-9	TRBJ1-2	CASSSNGNYGYTF	TGTGCCAGCAGCTCCAACGGTAACTATGGCTACACCTTC
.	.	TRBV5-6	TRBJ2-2	CASSFFYRKNTGELFF	TGTGCCAGCAGCTTCTTCTACAGAAAGAACACCGGGGAGCTGTTTTTT
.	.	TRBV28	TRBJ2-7	CASTELRQGTYEQYF	TGTGCCAGCACCGAATTGCGGCAGGGGACCTACGAGCAGTACTTC
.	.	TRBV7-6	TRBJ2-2	CASSLAPQGPTGELFF	TGTGCCAGCAGCTTAGCGCCCCAGGGCCCCACCGGGGAGCTGTTTTTT
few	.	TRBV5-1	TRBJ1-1	CASSFGGGPEAFF	TGCGCCAGCAGCTTCGGTGGGGGCCCTGAAGCTTTCTTT
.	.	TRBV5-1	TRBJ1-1	CASSFGGADTEAFF	TGCGCCAGCAGCTTTGGGGGCGCGGACACTGAAGCTTTCTTT
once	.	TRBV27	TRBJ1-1	CASNPRREDTEAFF	TGTGCCAGCAACCCCAGGCGGGAGGACACTGAAGCTTTCTTT
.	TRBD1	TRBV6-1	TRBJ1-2	CASSSRDRGLFGYTF	TGTGCCAGCAGCAGCCGGGACAGGGGGCTCTTCGGCTACACCTTC
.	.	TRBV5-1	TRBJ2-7	CASSWGMGGRGYEQYF	TGCGCCAGCAGCTGGGGTATGGGGGGGCGCGGGTACGAGCAGTACTTC
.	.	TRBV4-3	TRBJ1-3	CASSQLSSSGNTIYF	TGCGCCAGCAGCCAACTTTCGAGCTCTGGAAACACCATATATTTT
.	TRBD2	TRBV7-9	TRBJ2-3	CASSSPPGTSGRVHTQYF	TGTGCCAGCAGCTCACCCCCAGGGACTAGCGGGAGGGTCCATACGCAGTATTTT
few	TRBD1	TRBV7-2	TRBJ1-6	CASSTNRGLRDSPLHF	TGTGCCAGCAGCACTAACAGGGGGCTTCGGGATTCACCCCTCCACTTT
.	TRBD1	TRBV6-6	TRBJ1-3	CASRRQGSGNTIYF	TGTGCCAGCAGGCGACAGGGCTCTGGAAACACCATATATTTT
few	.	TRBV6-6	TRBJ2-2	CASSSAGELFF	TGTGCCAGCAGCTCTGCCGGGGAGCTGTTTTTT
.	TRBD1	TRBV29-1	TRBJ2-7	CSVEDPKEGQDYEQYF	TGCAGCGTTGAAGATCCCAAGGAGGGACAGGACTACGAGCAGTACTTC
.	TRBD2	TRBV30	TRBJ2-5	CAWSIAGGPLGTQYF	TGTGCCTGGAGTATCGCGGGAGGCCCCCTGGGGACCCAGTACTTC
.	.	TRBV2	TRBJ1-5	CASSEALRGSGPQHF	TGTGCCAGCAGTGAAGCGCTGCGGGGGTCCGGGCCCCAGCATTTT
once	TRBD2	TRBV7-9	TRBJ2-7	CASSLVRLAGEHEQYF	TGTGCCAGCAGCTTAGTGCGCCTAGCGGGAGAACACGAGCAGTACTTC
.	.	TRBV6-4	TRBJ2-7	CASSDSSGVTSYEQYF	TGTGCCAGCAGTGACTCGTCGGGGGTAACCTCCTACGAGCAGTACTTC
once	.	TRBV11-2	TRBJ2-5	CASSFVGFGETQYF	TGTGCCAGCAGCTTCGTCGGGTTCGGGGAGACCCAGTACTTC
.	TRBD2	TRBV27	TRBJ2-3	CASRTKTSRTTSGTSTDTQYF	TGTGCCAGCAGAACCAAGACCTCCCGGACGACTAGCGGGACTAGCACAGATACGCAGTATTTT
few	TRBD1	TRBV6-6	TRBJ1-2	CASSSTGQAYGYTF	TGTGCCAGCAGTTCGACAGGGCAGGCCTATGGCTACACCTTC
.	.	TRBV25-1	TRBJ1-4	CASSGGNEKLFF	TGTGCCAGCAGTGGAGGTAATGAAAAACTGTTTTTT